The 9 T cell receptor beta chains below all came from one sample that was sequenced in a study of breast tumors, draining lymph nodes, adjacent tissues. MiXCR was run by TCRdb on the multiplex PCR reads, yielding one entry per CDR3 protein. The top ten hold roughly 3.5% of the sample, which has 100,000 to 150,000 distinct CDR3 sequences, about 20% seen once. The lymph nodes were axillary draining lymph nodes from breast cancer patients. Input material: axillary lymph node tissue. The receptors were gathered from a female donor with breast cancer. Some clones in this sample may be carry-over from other donors' samples.

The genes are TRBV10-1 and TRBJ1-1, with D uncertain. CDR3 size: 13 residues. Per the germline V gene, CDR1 is WNHNN and CDR2 is SYGVQD (reference sequence). Between the trimmed V and J ends, which lost 3 bases and 7 bases, there was a span of 12 bases. The CDR3 DNA is TGCGCCAGCAGTGAATCGTGGCAGAGTGAAGCTTTCTTT. Translation gives CASSESWQSEAFF.

The CDR3 loop reads CASSQEEGRLYGYTF. CDR3 sequence (DNA): TGTGCCAGCAGCCAAGAAGAGGGGCGGCTCTATGGCTACACCTTC. V and J are TRBV3-1 and TRBJ1-2; possible D gene TRBD1, 5 bases. The CDR3 sequence is 15 residues long. V was cut by 0 bases and J by 4 bases, with 12 bases left in between. Per germline, CDR1 LGHDT and CDR2 YNNKEL (reference sequence).

This chain connects TRBV29-1 to TRBJ1-2; D might be TRBD1 (5 bases). V was trimmed by 0 bases and J by 4 bases, leaving 6 bases between them. CDR1 is SQVTM and CDR2 is ANQGSEA in the germline V gene. The length of the CDR3 is 12 residues. CDR3 loop: CSVEEGRYGYTF. In nucleotides, the CDR3 is TGCAGCGTTGAAGAGGGACGCTATGGCTACACCTTC.

This clonotype was seen ten or more times. The chain employs TRBV6-1 and TRBJ1-5; TRBD1 matches 9 bases. J gave up 5 bases and V 4 bases, and 3 bases lay outside the gene matches. CDR3 length: 14 amino acids. The germline gives CDR1 MNHNS, CDR2 SASEGT. The CDR3: CASSVTGGDQPQHF. The CDR3 coding sequence is TGTGCCAGCAGTGTGACAGGGGGGGATCAGCCCCAGCATTTT.

Ten or more counts support this clonotype. The gene calls are TRBV20-1 and TRBJ1-5, with TRBD1 matching over 8 bases. Germline-derived CDR1 and CDR2 are DFQATT and SNEGSKA (reference sequence). Losses at the gene ends were 6 bases for V and 7 bases for J; bases not matched to a gene: 8. The length of the CDR3 is 13 residues. DNA of the CDR3: TGCAGTGCCCGGGACAGGCCGAAACAGCCCCAGCATTTT. This codes for CSARDRPKQPQHF.

A few counts support this clonotype. V gene TRBV12-3 or TRBV12-4 combines with J gene TRBJ1-5, with TRBD1 matching 9 bases. CDR3 length equals 14 residues. The J segment lost 4 bases and the V segment lost 6 bases, leaving 4 bases of the junction unmatched. CDR3 sequence reads: CASSLQGANQPQHF. CDR3 DNA: TGTGCCAGCAGCCTACAGGGGGCTAATCAGCCCCAGCATTTT.

The V gene is TRBV3-1, the J gene TRBJ1-2; no firm D call. Looked up from germline, CDR1 is LGHDT and CDR2 is YNNKEL (reference sequence). V lost 1 base, J lost 9 bases, and 18 bases lay in between. This CDR3 is built from 15 residues. CDR3 sequence reads: CASSQVVSGLGRYTF. Written as DNA, the CDR3 is TGTGCCAGCAGCCAAGTGGTTTCAGGCCTTGGTCGCTACACCTTC.

This clonotype has a count of ten or more. This chain uses TRBV11-2 with TRBJ2-3, with 7 bases identical to TRBD2. Germline V gene lookup returns CDR1 SGHAT and CDR2 FQNNGV. After removal of 1 base from V and 0 bases from J, the junction contained 7 bases not matched to a gene. The CDR3 runs to 17 residues. The CDR3 loop is CASSLGPAGASTDTQYF. CDR3 DNA: TGTGCCAGCAGCTTAGGGCCGGCGGGAGCTAGCACAGATACGCAGTATTTT.

This clonotype was recorded at least ten times. The gene calls are TRBV7-2 and TRBJ2-2; D gene uncertain. V lost 3 bases, J lost 7 bases, and 6 bases lay in between. CDR3 length: 12 residues. CDR1 is SGHTA, CDR2 FQGNSA, per germline. As DNA, the CDR3 is TGTGCCAGCAGCTTGGGCTACGGGGAGCTGTTTTTT. Amino acids: CASSLGYGELFF.